The T cell receptor beta chain described here comes from a study of T cells after yellow fever vaccination. In making TCR cDNA, 5'RACE template switching added a universal primer site and UMIs to it. TCRdb fed the 5' RACE reads into MiXCR, producing one record per CDR3 protein. This table has about 320,000 distinct CDR3 sequences, roughly 7% appearing once. The germline CDR1 and CDR2 sequences are MNHEY and SMNVEV (reference sequence). CDR3 size: 15 residues. V lost 4 bases and J lost 0, with 12 bases in between. The sequence came from a man between 18 and 35 years old who received the YFV17D yellow fever vaccine. The sample was PBMCs, taken around 45 days after the first yellow fever vaccination. V gene TRBV27 combines with J gene TRBJ2-5; D not certain. The CDR3 sequence is CASSSTSAYQETQYF. CDR3 nucleotides: TGTGCCAGCAGTTCCACCTCAGCGTACCAAGAGACCCAGTACTTC.